This entry is about one T cell receptor beta chain. This entry is derived from a study of blood T cell repertoires in COVID-19. Repertoires were generated with immunoSEQ multiplex PCR, while TCRdb's copy carries only in-frame clones and drops some. The sample carries about 160,000 clones, around four fifths recorded once. Losses at the gene ends were 2 bases for V and 5 bases for J; bases not matched to a gene: 5. Germline V lookup: CDR1 SGHRS, CDR2 YFSETQ. The CDR3 is 14 amino acids. The rearrangement joins TRBV5-1 to TRBJ1-2; 8 bases map to TRBD1. Sequenced material: PBMCs or T cells enriched from blood (not recorded which). This receptor was taken from a woman aged 45-65 years who had recovered from COVID-19. CDR3 nucleotide sequence: TGCGCCAGCAGCTTAGAACAGGGGGGATATGGCTACACCTTC. Translating it yields CASSLEQGGYGYTF.